Following are 18 T cell receptor beta chains from one sample sequenced in a study of T-cell memory formation after mild COVID-19 (dated by TCRdb to about 2021). The library was generated by 5' RACE. The instrument given in TCRdb is Illumina NovaSeq 6000. TCRdb reprocessed the public reads (quality trimming at Q25 with fastp, clone calling with MiXCR) and kept in-frame beta chains. Each record represents a unique CDR3 protein, reported with the most common genes and DNA among its rows. The sample records about 450,000 distinct CDR3 sequences, about a quarter of which are singletons. Of the sample, 10% to 15% falls within the top ten clones. The sequenced material came from PBMCs or a T cell subset sorted from them (not recorded which). The receptors were sampled from an adult woman who had mild COVID-19 (a few samples of this study predate the infection). The sample titles of this study are shuffled in the database, so cell type and time point are left out; the donor was told from shared clones.

V usage is TRBV5-1 and J usage is TRBJ2-1; 10 nucleotides align to TRBD2. CDR1 is SGHRS, CDR2 YFSETQ, per germline. CDR3 length: 17 amino acids. Trimming removed 0 bases from V and 2 bases from J; junction bases left unmatched: 5. CDR3 region: CASSLALAGLAYNEQFF. CDR3 nucleotides: TGCGCCAGCAGCTTGGCACTAGCGGGGTTGGCCTACAATGAGCAGTTCTTC.

The chain joins TRBV5-8 to TRBJ1-2; tentative D call: TRBD1 (6 bases). The CDR3 length is 15 residues. V was clipped by 2 bases and J by 4 bases, with 15 bases between them. Germline CDR1 SGHTS, CDR2 YDEGEE. The CDR3 loop reads CASSLLGGGSYGYTF. Written as DNA, the CDR3 is TGTGCCAGCAGCTTACTCGGGGGGGGCAGCTATGGCTACACCTTC.

The rearrangement links TRBV27 to TRBJ2-1, with TRBD2 matching 11 bases. The junction had 10 bases not matched to a gene; V was cut back by 5 bases and J by 10 bases. Germline assignment: CDR1 MNHEY and CDR2 SMNVEV (reference sequence). The CDR3 is made up of 15 amino acids. The CDR3 DNA follows: TGTGCCAGCAGTCTTAGCGGGAGGGCCAGGAGAGAGCAGTTCTTC. Translation: CASSLSGRARREQFF.

The chain is built from TRBV13 and TRBJ1-1; maybe TRBD1 (5 bases). The CDR3 runs 14 residues. CDR1 PRHDT and CDR2 FYEKMQ come from the germline V gene (reference sequence). Trimming removed 5 bases at V and 4 bases at J, with 14 bases between. The CDR3 loop reads CASSPLRGVTEAFF. The CDR3 nucleotides are TGTGCCAGCAGCCCGTTGCGGGGGGTCACTGAAGCTTTCTTT.

The V and J genes are TRBV7-3 and TRBJ1-1; possibly TRBD1 for D (6 bases). The V end was cut by 5 bases, the J end by 4 bases, with 11 bases between. The CDR3 is 13 residues long. CDR1 is SGHTA and CDR2 is FQGTGA in the germline V gene. The CDR3: CASSAQGSTEAFF. CDR3 DNA: TGTGCCAGCAGCGCACAGGGTAGCACTGAAGCTTTCTTT.

The DNA for the CDR3 is TGTGCCAGCCGGGACAGGAGCAATGAGCAGTTCTTC. Protein: CASRDRSNEQFF. The chain uses TRBV11-3 and TRBJ2-1; 8 bases are a match to TRBD1. CDR1 and CDR2 from the germline V gene are SGHNT and YENEEA. The CDR3 consists of 12 residues. With V trimmed by 8 bases and J by 6 bases, 3 bases remained unmatched.

The J gene is TRBJ2-4, the V gene TRBV11-2; D perhaps matches TRBD2 (6 bases). CDR3 length equals 15 residues. Trimming removed 5 bases at V and 9 bases at J, with 20 bases between. Germline V gene sequence: CDR1 SGHAT, CDR2 FQNNGV. The CDR3 is CASSPLGLARGIQYF. CDR3 nucleotides: TGTGCCAGCAGCCCCTTGGGACTCGCCCGTGGCATTCAGTACTTC.

This clonotype occurred many times. V usage is TRBV4-1 and J usage is TRBJ2-7, with unresolved D. This CDR3 contains 14 residues. The V end was cut by 1 base, the J end by 1 base, with 8 bases between. The V gene's germline CDR1 is MGHRA and CDR2 YSYEKL. CDR3 protein: CASSQGVASYEQYF. The CDR3 nucleotides read TGCGCCAGCAGCCAAGGTGTGGCGTCCTACGAGCAGTACTTC.

The sample holds many counts of this clonotype. V usage is TRBV5-5 and J usage is TRBJ2-5; D is uncertain. CDR1 SGHKS and CDR2 YYEKEE come from the germline V gene (reference sequence). Trimming stripped 5 bases from V and 1 base from J, with 15 bases between. The CDR3 loop spans 15 amino acids. Here the CDR3 DNA reads TGTGCCAGCAGTACCCCCGGGCGGTCCCAAGAGACCCAGTACTTC. Protein: CASSTPGRSQETQYF.

The chain joins TRBV12-3 or TRBV12-4 to TRBJ1-2, with TRBD1 as a possible D gene (5 bases). Trimming took 3 bases from V and 2 from J, leaving 10 bases between them. The CDR3 extends over 14 amino acids. This CDR3 reads CASSFGRENYGYTF. As DNA, the CDR3 is TGTGCCAGCAGTTTTGGCAGGGAGAACTATGGCTACACCTTC.

The V call is TRBV7-9, the J call TRBJ2-1; tentatively, D is TRBD1 or TRBD2 (6 bases each). The CDR3 runs 12 residues. Trimming took off 1 base at V and 10 bases at J, with 8 bases between the two ends. In germline, CDR1 is SEHNR, CDR2 FQNEAQ (reference sequence). The CDR3 sequence is CASSLEGGEQFF. CDR3 DNA sequence: TGTGCCAGCAGCTTAGAGGGGGGAGAGCAGTTCTTC.

The sample holds many counts of this clonotype. V usage is TRBV24-1 and J usage is TRBJ2-1, with 8 bases identical to TRBD2. In germline, CDR1 is KGHDR, CDR2 SFDVKD. The ends lost 1 base at V and 7 bases at J; junction bases unmatched: 8. The CDR3 covers 16 residues. The CDR3 nucleotides read TGTGCCACCAGTGATTTCTCTCGCGGGGGGAAGAATGAGCAGTTCTTC. As protein: CATSDFSRGGKNEQFF.

This clonotype was counted between two and nine times. The chain combines TRBV7-8 with TRBJ2-1; D is perhaps TRBD1 (5 bases). Germline V gene sequence: CDR1 SGHVS, CDR2 FQNEAQ. Trimming shortened V by 4 bases and J by 2 bases, and 9 bases separated the two germline ends. This CDR3 spans 14 amino acids. CDR3 loop: CASSYGQAYNEQFF. In nucleotides, the CDR3 is TGTGCCAGCAGCTACGGACAAGCCTACAATGAGCAGTTCTTC.

This chain links TRBV13 with TRBJ2-5; no firm D call. V was cut by 2 bases and J by 0 bases, with 7 bases left in between. The CDR3 runs 14 residues. Per germline, CDR1 PRHDT and CDR2 FYEKMQ (reference sequence). CDR3 sequence (DNA): TGTGCCAGCAGCTTACGGTGGAACCAAGAGACCCAGTACTTC. It encodes CASSLRWNQETQYF.

This clonotype was seen only a few times. The J gene is TRBJ2-6, the V gene TRBV12-3 or TRBV12-4; D tentatively reads TRBD1 or TRBD2 (5 bases each). This CDR3 region has 17 residues. V was pared by 6 bases and J by 0 bases, with 15 bases between. CDR3 sequence reads: CASRDRDRISGANVLTF. CDR3 bases: TGTGCCAGCAGGGACCGGGACCGAATCTCTGGGGCCAACGTCCTGACTTTC.

CDR3 region: CASSYSRNNEQFF. The CDR3 bases are TGTGCCAGCAGTTACTCGAGGAACAATGAGCAGTTCTTC. This chain connects TRBV6-5 to TRBJ2-1; D ambiguous. Trimming shortened V by 0 bases and J by 5 bases, and 5 bases separated the two germline ends. Germline V gives CDR1 MNHEY, CDR2 SVGAGI. The CDR3 is 13 amino acids.

The chain employs TRBV12-3 or TRBV12-4 and TRBJ1-6; a possible D gene is TRBD1 (5 bases). This CDR3 is 14 amino acids long. Trimming removed 7 bases at V and 10 bases at J, with 17 bases between. CDR3: CASTLAGGMSPLHF. DNA of the CDR3: TGTGCCAGCACCTTAGCGGGGGGTATGTCACCCCTCCACTTT.

The genes are TRBV10-3 and TRBJ2-7; 9 bases agree with TRBD1. Germline CDR1 reads ENHRY; CDR2 reads SYGVKD. The CDR3 has 14 residues. Unmatched junction bases numbered 2, after V lost 3 bases and J lost 2 bases. The CDR3 bases are TGTGCCATCAGTGAACGGGACAGGGCCTACGAGCAGTACTTC. Translated, it gives CAISERDRAYEQYF.